These 19 T cell receptor beta chains were all obtained from the same sample, sequenced in a study of cytomegalovirus exposure and HLA in healthy donors. A multiplex PCR was run with 60 Vbeta primers and 13 Jbeta primers. TCRdb's copy holds only in-frame clones and misses some; the assay was immunoSEQ multiplex PCR. This sample has some 190,000 clones, with roughly four fifths found just once. The sequenced sample was PBMCs. These receptors were obtained from a man in his late teens or twenties in good health and CMV-seronegative.

This clone was detected only a few times. Other nucleotide sequences in the sample specify the same CDR3. In DNA, the CDR3 is TGTGCCAGCAGCGTAGGGGGGGACTATGGCTACACCTTC. It codes for CASSVGGDYGYTF. This chain joins TRBV9 and TRBJ1-2, with a possible D match to TRBD1 (5 bases). Germline CDR1 is SGDLS and CDR2 is YYNGEE. The CDR3 spans 13 residues. V dropped 0 bases and J dropped 3 bases, with 6 bases sitting between them.

This clone occurred once. This chain connects TRBV5-4 to TRBJ1-2; the D gene is possibly TRBD1 (6 bases). The CDR3 contains 15 residues. Germline CDR1 is SGHNT and CDR2 is YYREEE (reference sequence). V dropped 3 bases and J dropped 6 bases, with 18 bases sitting between them. The CDR3 sequence: CASSWGSEQGDGYTF. CDR3 in DNA: TGTGCCAGCAGCTGGGGCTCGGAACAGGGAGATGGCTACACCTTC.

The chain couples TRBV9 to TRBJ2-1, with 8 positions matching TRBD2. This CDR3 is built from 13 residues. Germline V gene data show CDR1 as SGDLS and CDR2 as YYNGEE. The V segment lost 4 bases and the J segment 9 bases; nucleotides outside the gene matches: 6. CDR3 residues: CASSSGLAGEQFF. Written as DNA, the CDR3 is TGTGCCAGCAGCTCTGGACTAGCAGGTGAGCAGTTCTTC.

V and J are TRBV6-1 and TRBJ1-2; 7 nucleotides agree with TRBD1. This CDR3 is built from 15 residues. Germline CDR1 MNHNS, CDR2 SASEGT. With 6 bases clipped from V and 1 base from J, the junction kept 8 bases outside the gene matches. For the CDR3, the DNA is TGTGCCAGCAGCCTTACTTGGGACAGTAACTATGGCTACACCTTC. Its protein product is CASSLTWDSNYGYTF.

The rearrangement links TRBV28 to TRBJ1-4; D might be TRBD1 (5 bases). This CDR3 is built from 15 residues. V gave up 5 bases and J gave up 3 bases, with 13 bases separating them. Germline CDR1 and CDR2: MDHEN and SYDVKM. The CDR3 region is CASSIQGRANEKLFF. The CDR3 DNA sequence: TGTGCCAGCAGTATTCAGGGAAGGGCTAATGAAAAACTGTTTTTT.

This clone has just one count. This chain connects TRBV5-1 to TRBJ2-7; D is possibly TRBD1 (6 bases). The V end was cut by 1 base, the J end by 2 bases, with 19 bases between. CDR1 and CDR2 from the germline V gene are SGHRS and YFSETQ. The CDR3 is made up of 17 amino acids. The CDR3 reads CASSLTFQGFGAYEQYF. In DNA form, the CDR3 reads TGCGCCAGCAGCTTGACCTTCCAGGGGTTTGGAGCCTACGAGCAGTACTTC. Based on the CDR3 plus reference TRBV5-1 and TRBJ2-7, the full variable domain is KAGVTQTPRYLIKTRGQQVTLSCSPISGHRSVSWYQQTPGQGLQFLFEYFSETQRNKGNFPGRFSGRQFSNSRSEMNVSTLELGDSALYLCASSLTFQGFGAYEQYFGPGTRLTVT.

The rearrangement links TRBV19 to TRBJ1-5, with 11 positions matching TRBD1. The CDR3 is made up of 17 amino acids. The germline gives CDR1 LNHDA, CDR2 SQIVND (reference sequence). J was trimmed by 4 bases and V by 7 bases; bases with no gene match: 12. This chain's CDR3 is CASKAGDRGEWNQPQHF. The DNA of the CDR3 is TGTGCCAGTAAAGCCGGGGACAGGGGGGAGTGGAATCAGCCCCAGCATTTT.

The V and J genes are TRBV7-8 and TRBJ2-3; a possible D gene is TRBD1 (7 bases). Between the trimmed V and J ends, which lost 5 bases and 8 bases, there was a span of 11 bases. Germline loops: CDR1 SGHVS, CDR2 FQNEAQ. The CDR3 spans 12 residues. As DNA, the CDR3 is TGTGCCAGCAGCCAGGGGGGTAGTACGCAGTATTTT. It encodes CASSQGGSTQYF.

The chain couples TRBV7-2 to TRBJ1-6, with 7 bases fitting TRBD1. The CDR3 totals 15 residues. V dropped 5 bases and J dropped 5; count of bases not matched to a gene: 6. Looked up from germline, CDR1 is SGHTA and CDR2 is FQGNSA. CDR3 protein: CASSPGTVNNSPLHF. The CDR3 DNA is TGTGCCAGCAGCCCCGGGACAGTAAATAATTCACCCCTCCACTTT.

This clone was seen more than once but under ten times. V is TRBV9 and J is TRBJ2-7; 8 nucleotides align to TRBD2. The CDR3 spans 13 residues. Germline CDR1 and CDR2: SGDLS and YYNGEE. Unmatched junction bases numbered 2, after V lost 2 bases and J lost 4 bases. The CDR3 is CASSVGGEYEQYF. In DNA form, the CDR3 reads TGTGCCAGCAGCGTCGGGGGGGAGTACGAGCAGTACTTC.

The chain employs TRBV6-1 and TRBJ2-3; D may be TRBD1 (5 bases). Germline CDR1 MNHNS, CDR2 SASEGT. The V end lost 6 bases, the J end lost 0 bases, and 13 bases lay between the germline ends. The CDR3 has 15 residues. The DNA for the CDR3 is TGTGCCAGCAGGAAGGGGTACTCTAGCACAGATACGCAGTATTTT. Translation: CASRKGYSSTDTQYF.

In regard to this clone: An end of the junction does not agree with germline; a read error may underlie this. The V call is TRBV6-6, the J call TRBJ2-5; 7 bases are shared with TRBD1. This CDR3 spans 14 amino acids. CDR1 is MNHNY, CDR2 SVGAGI, per germline (reference sequence). CDR3 residues: CACSRDSLPGTQYF. The CDR3 DNA follows: TGTGCCTGCAGCCGGGACAGCCTTCCGGGGACCCAGTACTTC.

The V gene is TRBV9, the J gene TRBJ2-1; D is possibly TRBD2 (6 bases). V shed 0 bases and J shed 3 bases, with 13 bases lying between them. Per the germline V gene, CDR1 is SGDLS and CDR2 is YYNGEE. The CDR3 length is 16 residues. In DNA, the CDR3 is TGTGCCAGCAGCGTAGTAGGCCCCGGGGGCTACAATGAGCAGTTCTTC. Amino acid sequence: CASSVVGPGGYNEQFF.

This chain connects TRBV28 to TRBJ1-6, with D possibly TRBD1 on 5 matching bases. Germline V gene sequence: CDR1 MDHEN, CDR2 SYDVKM. V was trimmed by 7 bases and J by 5 bases, leaving 12 bases between them. The CDR3 has 14 amino acids. The CDR3 region has the DNA TGTGCCAGCACCCCGGGGGGGAATAATTCACCCCTCCACTTT. Protein product: CASTPGGNNSPLHF.

The chain combines TRBV6-5 with TRBJ2-5; TRBD1 agrees at 7 bases. Germline lookup yields CDR1 MNHEY and CDR2 SVGAGI. V gave up 2 bases and J gave up 5 bases; unmatched junction bases: 5. The CDR3 has 14 residues. The CDR3 here is CASSYAGGRETQYF. CDR3 DNA sequence: TGTGCCAGCAGTTACGCAGGGGGTAGGGAGACCCAGTACTTC.

The rearrangement uses TRBV7-9 and TRBJ2-2; D is unclear. V was clipped by 3 bases and J by 6 bases, with 8 bases between them. The germline V gene encodes CDR1 SEHNR and CDR2 FQNEAQ (reference sequence). The CDR3 runs to 13 residues. The CDR3 protein is CASSFIGAGELFF. The CDR3 nucleotides read TGTGCCAGCAGCTTCATCGGTGCCGGGGAGCTGTTTTTT.

This sequence joins TRBV6-1 and TRBJ2-5, with 8 bases that match TRBD2. The tail of the sequence fits TRBJ2-7 better, so the J call may be wrong. Germline V CDR1 and CDR2: MNHNS, SASEGT. The CDR3 spans 16 residues. The CDR3: CASSGVLGLANYEQYF. CDR3 nucleotides: TGTGCCAGCAGTGGTGTTCTTGGACTAGCAAACTACGAGCAGTACTTC.

V and J are TRBV6-6 and TRBJ1-1; D is uncertain. Per germline, CDR1 MNHNY and CDR2 SVGAGI (reference sequence). V was trimmed by 7 bases and J by 5 bases, leaving 20 bases between them. This CDR3 has 15 amino acids. CDR3 amino acids: CASTDPGRGRTEAFF. DNA of the CDR3: TGTGCCAGCACCGACCCAGGTAGAGGGAGGACTGAAGCTTTCTTT.

This clone was detected only a few times. The chain combines TRBV27 with TRBJ2-5, with D tentatively TRBD2 (5 bases). The V end lost 6 bases, the J end lost 5 bases, and 13 bases lay between the germline ends. CDR1 is MNHEY and CDR2 is SMNVEV in the germline V gene (reference sequence). The CDR3 runs to 13 residues. The CDR3 DNA is TGTGCCAGCAGGCGGACTGGTGGGGAGACCCAGTACTTC. It translates to CASRRTGGETQYF.